These 23 T cell receptor beta chains were sequenced from one sample in a study of regulatory T cells in long-lasting Graves disease. Noted time point: newly diagnosed GD, antithyroid drugs for less than 3 months. Preparation of the TCR library used RNA extracted from PBMCs. CDR3-region Arm-PCR and iRepertoire HTBI primers produced the TCR beta libraries. Via MiXCR, TCRdb re-called the multiplex PCR reads, giving one row per CDR3 protein. The sample lists 550,000 to 700,000 distinct CDR3 sequences, more than 15% seen once, with approximately 12% in the top ten. This same sample was also part of a study on T cells in Graves' hyperthyroidism and ophthalmopathy.

The material sequenced was peripheral blood mononuclear cells (PBMCs), taken at new diagnosis, from a patient treated with antithyroid drugs. The receptors come from a man between 18 and 35 years old with Graves disease.

Comments on this clonotype: Possible read error: a much larger clone is one base away. Given the absence of the conserved phenylalanine or tryptophan at the CDR3 end, a read error is likely. The chain couples TRBV20-1 to TRBJ2-5; 7 nucleotides align to TRBD2. CDR1 DFQATT and CDR2 SNEGSKA come from the germline V gene (reference sequence). CDR3 length: 14 amino acids. Trimming cost V 6 bases and J 4 bases; bases outside gene matches: 11. DNA for the CDR3: TGCAGTGCCAAAGGGCGGGAGTGGGCAGAGACCCAGTACCTC. It encodes CSAKGREWAETQYL.

Comment on this clonotype: One base away lies a much larger clone, so this may be a sequencing read error. J is TRBJ2-7 and V is TRBV20-1, with D possibly being TRBD1 or TRBD2 (5 bases each). Germline values: CDR1 DFQATT, CDR2 SNEGSKA (reference sequence). Trimming removed 5 bases at V and 3 bases at J, with 20 bases between. This CDR3 is 15 amino acids long. CDR3 bases: TGCAGTGCTCACCCGGGGCGGAAGGGCCGCTACGAGCAGTACTTC. It is translated as CSAHPGRKGRYEQYF.

This clonotype was picked up many times. The genes are TRBV25-1 and TRBJ2-5; TRBD2 matches at 9 bases. With V trimmed by 0 bases and J by 2 bases, 7 bases remained unmatched. The CDR3 sequence is 17 residues long. Germline CDR1 and CDR2: MGHDK and SYGVNS. The CDR3 sequence is CASSEYRAAGGQETQYF. The CDR3, as DNA: TGTGCCAGCAGTGAATATAGGGCGGCGGGAGGGCAAGAGACCCAGTACTTC.

V gene TRBV3-1 combines with J gene TRBJ2-7; 9 bases map to TRBD2. There are 18 residues in the CDR3. Germline V gene sequence: CDR1 LGHDT, CDR2 YNNKEL (reference sequence). V lost 0 bases, J lost 3 bases, and 12 bases stayed unmatched. Here the CDR3 DNA reads TGTGCCAGCAGCCAAGATGATGGTCCTAGCGGGGAAGTCTACGAGCAGTACTTC. Protein sequence: CASSQDDGPSGEVYEQYF.

This clonotype was detected only a few times. The genes are TRBV3-1 and TRBJ2-1; 12 positions agree with TRBD2. TRBJ2-5 explains the end of the DNA better; the J call may be wrong. Germline values: CDR1 LGHDT, CDR2 YNNKEL (reference sequence). CDR3 length: 15 amino acids. CDR3 coding DNA: TGTGCCAGCAGCCAAGAGACTAGCGGGAGAGAGACCCAGTACTTC. Protein sequence: CASSQETSGRETQYF.

The J gene is TRBJ2-5, the V gene TRBV4-2, with 11 bases identical to TRBD1. Germline V gene sequence: CDR1 LGHNA, CDR2 YNFKEQ. The CDR3 is made up of 17 amino acids. V trimming: 2 bases; J trimming: 4 bases; junction bases outside the gene matches: 9. In DNA, the CDR3 is TGTGCCAGCAGCCAAAGGGACAGGGGGGTATCAGGAGAGACCCAGTACTTC. Translated: CASSQRDRGVSGETQYF.

Ten or more counts support this clonotype. The genes are TRBV24-1 and TRBJ2-1; 7 bases are a match to TRBD2. The CDR3 totals 13 residues. J gave up 6 bases and V 7 bases, and 5 bases lay outside the gene matches. In germline, CDR1 is KGHDR, CDR2 SFDVKD. The DNA of the CDR3 is TGTGCCACCAGGCACGGGGGGATCAATGAGCAGTTCTTC. Protein: CATRHGGINEQFF.

This clonotype was seen once. The chain carries TRBV29-1 and TRBJ1-1, with D uncertain. TRBJ2-3 matches the DNA end more closely, so the J call is doubtful. The germline V gene encodes CDR1 SQVTM and CDR2 ANQGSEA. The CDR3 is 11 amino acids. CDR3 in DNA: TGCAGCGTTGACTACTCCGCTACGCAGTATTTT. The encoded protein is CSVDYSATQYF.

The chain combines TRBV10-2 with TRBJ2-7; possibly TRBD1 for D (5 bases). The CDR3 is 15 residues long. V lost 3 bases to trimming and J lost 0 bases, with 12 bases between them. The V gene's germline CDR1 is WSHSY and CDR2 SAAADI. The CDR3 bases are TGCGCCAGCAGTGAAAGACAGCTTAGCTCCTACGAGCAGTACTTC. Translating gives CASSERQLSSYEQYF.

The V call is TRBV5-1, the J call TRBJ2-1, with 11 bases identical to TRBD2. With the DNA end fitting TRBJ2-5 better, the J assignment may be wrong. The germline CDR1 and CDR2 sequences are SGHRS and YFSETQ. The CDR3 consists of 14 residues. CDR3 loop: CASSLVAGGQTQYF. Written as DNA, the CDR3 is TGCGCCAGCAGCTTGGTAGCGGGAGGGCAGACCCAGTACTTC.

The chain is built from TRBV13 and TRBJ1-1; D not resolved. Germline assignment: CDR1 PRHDT and CDR2 FYEKMQ (reference sequence). Trimming took off 5 bases at V and 5 bases at J, with 15 bases between the two ends. CDR3 length equals 14 residues. The CDR3 DNA reads TGTGCCAGCAGCCCACTCTCTCGAGGGACTGAAGCTTTCTTT. Translation gives CASSPLSRGTEAFF.

V and J are TRBV7-2 and TRBJ2-4; possible D gene TRBD2, 6 bases. The V and J ends lost 2 bases and 7 bases respectively, with 15 bases between them. This CDR3 region has 15 residues. Germline V lookup: CDR1 SGHTA, CDR2 FQGNSA. The CDR3: CASSLTALLANIQYF. In nucleotides, the CDR3 is TGTGCCAGCAGCTTAACCGCGCTTCTAGCGAACATTCAGTACTTC.

This clonotype was recorded many times. The V gene is TRBV30, the J gene TRBJ2-5; D not resolved. Germline lookup yields CDR1 GTSNPN and CDR2 SVGIG (reference sequence). The V end lost 4 bases, the J end lost 5 bases, and 11 bases lay between the germline ends. The CDR3 is 12 amino acids. CDR3 DNA sequence: TGTGCCTGGATCCCTACGCGGGAGACCCAGTACTTC. Its translation: CAWIPTRETQYF.

In this sample, this clonotype turned up many times. The J gene is TRBJ2-3, the V gene TRBV11-1, with TRBD2 matching over 7 bases. The CDR3 is made up of 15 amino acids. Germline V lookup: CDR1 SGHAT, CDR2 FQDESV (reference sequence). The junction had 6 bases not matched to a gene; V was cut back by 2 bases and J by 4 bases. Here the CDR3 reads CASSLRRELADTQYF. CDR3 DNA sequence: TGTGCCAGCAGCTTAAGGCGGGAGTTGGCAGATACGCAGTATTTT.

This clonotype was detected ten times or more. The chain carries TRBV3-1 and TRBJ1-4, with D maybe TRBD1 (6 bases). The V end lost 4 bases, the J end lost 3 bases, and 12 bases lay between the germline ends. This CDR3 is 15 amino acids long. Germline loops: CDR1 LGHDT, CDR2 YNNKEL (reference sequence). The CDR3 region is CASSPRGQPNEKLFF. CDR3 coding DNA: TGTGCCAGCAGCCCAAGAGGACAGCCTAATGAAAAACTGTTTTTT.

This chain links TRBV9 with TRBJ1-1; no reliable D call. The CDR3 sequence is 13 residues long. Trimming stripped 3 bases from V and 5 bases from J, with 11 bases between. Germline V CDR1 and CDR2: SGDLS, YYNGEE. The CDR3 reads CASSARLGTEAFF. The CDR3 nucleotides are TGTGCCAGCAGCGCCAGGCTAGGTACTGAAGCTTTCTTT.

This clonotype showed up just a few times. The rearrangement links TRBV6-2 or TRBV6-3 to TRBJ1-2; D gene unclear. V was clipped by 0 bases and J by 8 bases, with 13 bases between them. Germline values: CDR1 MNHEY, CDR2 SVGEGT. This CDR3 has 14 residues. CDR3 in amino acids: CASSYSSIYRGYTF. CDR3 DNA: TGTGCCAGCAGTTACTCTTCAATATATCGAGGCTACACCTTC.

The chain employs TRBV6-2 or TRBV6-3 and TRBJ1-4, with D possibly being TRBD1 (5 bases). The CDR3 is made up of 14 amino acids. Germline CDR1 MNHEY, CDR2 SVGEGT. The V end lost 5 bases, the J end lost 7 bases, and 14 bases lay between the germline ends. The CDR3, as DNA: TGTGCCAGCAGTCCCCTGGGGGGTGTTGAAAAACTGTTTTTT. This gives the protein CASSPLGGVEKLFF.

Many counts were recorded for this clonotype. The chain combines TRBV3-1 with TRBJ2-7, with 7 nucleotides matching TRBD2. CDR1 and CDR2 (germline): LGHDT, YNNKEL (reference sequence). J lost 1 base, V lost 6 bases, and 6 bases had no gene match. The CDR3 extends over 14 amino acids. CDR3 DNA sequence: TGTGCCAGCAGACGTGCTAGCGGTTCCTACGAGCAGTACTTC. It is translated as CASRRASGSYEQYF.

This clonotype has just a few counts. This CDR3 is CASSVVASGSYFIQYF. In DNA, the CDR3 is TGTGCCAGCAGCGTAGTGGCTAGCGGGAGCTATTTCATTCAGTACTTC. V gene TRBV9 combines with J gene TRBJ2-4; 10 nucleotides agree with TRBD2. Losses at the gene ends were 0 bases for V and 9 bases for J; bases not matched to a gene: 9. Germline CDR1 reads SGDLS; CDR2 reads YYNGEE. The CDR3 has 16 residues. The full variable domain, completed using reference TRBV9 and TRBJ2-4, is DSGVTQTPKHLITATGQRVTLRCSPRSGDLSVYWYQQSLDQGLQFLIQYYNGEERAKGNILERFSAQQFPDLHSELNLSSLELGDSALYFCASSVVASGSYFIQYFGAGTRLSVL.

About this clonotype: A junction end diverges from the germline sequence, so it may reflect a read error. The genes are TRBV6-1 and TRBJ2-7; 9 bases map to TRBD2. This CDR3 is 13 amino acids long. Germline V lookup: CDR1 MNHNS, CDR2 SASEGT. CDR3 loop: CAGSEGLAEPLDF. In nucleotides, the CDR3 is TGTGCCGGCTCCGAGGGACTAGCCGAGCCCCTGGACTTC.

This clonotype showed up many times. The genes are TRBV5-1 and TRBJ1-2; D remains ambiguous. Germline lookup yields CDR1 SGHRS and CDR2 YFSETQ. Between the trimmed V and J ends, which lost 4 bases and 2 bases, there was a span of 15 bases. The CDR3 has 15 amino acids. The CDR3 coding sequence is TGCGCCAGCAGCCCCCTTGGGCAGAGGAACTATGGCTACACCTTC. Amino acids: CASSPLGQRNYGYTF.

This chain joins TRBV14 and TRBJ1-2; a weak D match, TRBD1 (6 bases). The V end was cut by 4 bases, the J end by 8 bases, with 20 bases between. The CDR3 loop spans 15 amino acids. Germline V gene sequence: CDR1 SGHDN, CDR2 FVKESK. The CDR3 is CASSPDPRGQTGYTF. For the CDR3, the DNA is TGTGCCAGCAGCCCCGATCCCAGGGGCCAAACGGGCTACACCTTC.